The rows below give T cell receptor beta chains drawn from one sample of a study of blood T cell repertoires in COVID-19. Sequencing was performed with immunoSEQ multiplex PCR; in TCRdb, only in-frame clones are kept and a portion is missing. The sample has about 49,000 clones, 87% seen once. Sample: peripheral blood. These receptors were collected from a woman older than 75 with COVID-19, enrolled during active disease. The CDR3 runs from the conserved cysteine through the conserved F or W. Each record gives: J gene, V gene, CDR3 protein.

J: TRBJ2-7
V: TRBV12-5
CDR3: CASGLFGQNYEQYF

J: TRBJ1-3
V: TRBV28
CDR3: CASSFRGSGNTIYF

J: TRBJ2-3
V: TRBV2
CDR3: CASSGGRGVLDTQYF

J: TRBJ1-1
V: TRBV12-5
CDR3: CASGLNGGTEAFF

J: TRBJ1-2
V: TRBV15
CDR3: CATSRGEGYGYTF

J: TRBJ1-4
V: TRBV7-9
CDR3: CASSPGTGGLDEKLFF

J: TRBJ1-2
V: TRBV7-9
CDR3: CASRKGQTLDYTF

J: TRBJ2-3
V: TRBV18
CDR3: CASSLLAGSTDTQYF

J: TRBJ1-1
V: TRBV3-1/TRBV3-2
CDR3: CASSGGGRYTEAFF

J: TRBJ1-2
V: TRBV6-5
CDR3: CASSSIQGTGYTF

J: TRBJ2-7
V: TRBV2
CDR3: CASSSQGSSYEQYF

J: TRBJ2-6
V: TRBV5-1
CDR3: CASSPGQGASSGANVLTF

J: TRBJ2-7
V: TRBV12-3/TRBV12-4
CDR3: CASSLLGYEQYF

J: TRBJ2-1
V: TRBV19
CDR3: CASSVYLAAYNEQFF

J: TRBJ1-5
V: TRBV4-2
CDR3: CASSQDLTQGNQPQHF

J: TRBJ1-1
V: TRBV4-1
CDR3: CASSHDRGNTEAFF

J: TRBJ2-7
V: TRBV27
CDR3: CASRLHGTPSSYEQYF

J: TRBJ1-1
V: TRBV5-1
CDR3: CASSLAPEQKNTEAFF